The 2 T cell receptor beta chains reported below all come from one sample, sequenced in a study of tissue T cells after allogeneic stem cell transplantation. The repertoire was sequenced with immunoSEQ multiplex PCR; TCRdb's copy has only in-frame clones and lacks some. The sample yields 20,000 to 25,000 clones, 69% seen once. Sequenced: blood. All receptors come from a female BALB/c mouse in good health. For this mouse line, the MHC haplotype is H2-d.

Comment on this clone: Gene names and germline match the mouse. The read terminates 1 residue before the CDR3 end, so the remaining end is supplied by the germline J gene. The chain has TRBV5 and TRBJ1-1; D might be TRBD1 (5 bases). The CDR3 has 15 amino acids. The V gene lost 0 bases and the J gene lost 0 bases, with 8 bases spanning the gap. CDR1 LGHNA and CDR2 YNLKQL come from the germline V gene (reference sequence). The CDR3 DNA, read in part, is TGTGCCAGCAGCCAAGAATGGACATCAAACACAGAAGTCTTC. Protein product: CASSQEWTSNTEVF. The full CDR3 protein is CASSQEWTSNTEVFF.

Comment on this clone: Gene names and germline refer to mouse. The CDR3 is cut off 1 residue early in the read; its end comes from the germline J gene. This chain connects TRBV13-3 to TRBJ1-1, with 10 bases matching TRBD1. With V trimmed by 9 bases and J by 3 bases, 2 bases remained unmatched. Germline CDR1 NNHDY, CDR2 SYVADS. This CDR3 has 12 amino acids. The DNA read from the CDR3 is TGTGCCACCGGGACAGGGGACACAGAAGTCTTC. Translated: CATGTGDTEVF. The entire CDR3 sequence reads CATGTGDTEVFF.